The following is a T cell receptor (beta chain) sequence with its context. This record belongs to a study of blood T cell repertoires in COVID-19. Background on the study: Samples taken during acute and convalescent COVID-19 were collected in the United States, Italy and Spain. Nucleic acid was either cDNA or gDNA, and it came from T cells, B-cell-depleted T cells, or PBMCs.

Original processing notes: Cell counts per sample came from amplifying reference gene primers. Profiling relied on immunoSEQ multiplex PCR, and the TCRdb table lists in-frame clones only, not all of them. V, J and clone size reflect that table, while D and trimming were determined from the DNA. The sample lists some 200,000 clones, roughly 84% occurring once. From germline, CDR1 is MNHEY and CDR2 SVGAGI. The CDR3 consists of 13 residues. J was trimmed by 6 bases and V by 6 bases; bases with no gene match: 4. The specimen sequenced was peripheral blood. This clonotype was sampled from a woman aged 55 to 70 with acute or convalescent COVID-19. The chain recombines TRBV6-5 with TRBJ2-3; the match to TRBD2 covers 9 bases. CDR3 nucleotide sequence: TGTGCCAGCAGGGCTAGCGGGGAGGATACGCAGTATTTT. Amino acids: CASRASGEDTQYF.